This TCR beta chain derives from a study of beta chain features in type 1 diabetes. The CDR3 runs 18 residues. The whole isolated RNA underwent reverse transcription, so sequencing captured expressed TCRB transcripts. Sequencing was performed with immunoSEQ multiplex PCR; in TCRdb, only in-frame clones are kept and a portion is missing. Of around 320,000 clones listed, 14% are singletons. V gene TRBV12-2 combines with J gene TRBJ1-6. TRBV12-2 is an annotated pseudogene. Specimen: central memory CD4+ T cells from blood. The sequence derives from a man aged 25 to 45 in good health. This chain's CDR3 is CASRLVWEVVAYNSPLHF. DNA of the CDR3: TGTGCAAGTCGCTTAGTGTGGGAAGTAGTCGCCTATAATTCACCCCTCCACTTT.